This is a list of T cell receptor beta chains from one sample in a study of siplizumab effects on memory and regulatory T cells. Sequenced by immunoSEQ multiplex PCR; TCRdb stores in-frame clones only, minus some. This table has over 85,000 clones, approximately 90% appearing once. The sequenced sample consisted of CD4+ T cells sorted from blood. The origin of the receptors is a human donor in good health. Each CDR3 is given with its conserved first and last residue. The D gene is left open where the match is weak. Expanded clones are given a class, and other clones once, few, many or no size at all.

D gene: NA
V gene: TRBV19
J gene: TRBJ2-1
clone size: NA
CDR3 DNA: TGTGCCAGTAGAACAAAAAGGTACGGTGGGGAGCAGTTCTTC
CDR3 protein: CASRTKRYGGEQFF

D gene: NA
V gene: TRBV6-1
J gene: TRBJ1-5
clone size: once
CDR3 DNA: TGTGCCAGCAGGCCTGACACTAGCAATCAGCCCCAGCATTTT
CDR3 protein: CASRPDTSNQPQHF

D gene: NA
V gene: TRBV18
J gene: TRBJ1-4
clone size: NA
CDR3 DNA: TGTGCCAGCTCACCATCGAGTAATGAAAAACTGTTTTTT
CDR3 protein: CASSPSSNEKLFF

D gene: TRBD1
V gene: TRBV5-5
J gene: TRBJ1-2
clone size: NA
CDR3 DNA: TGTGCCAGCAGACACGACAGGGAAAATGGCTACACCTTC
CDR3 protein: CASRHDRENGYTF

D gene: NA
V gene: TRBV28
J gene: TRBJ1-2
clone size: NA
CDR3 DNA: TGTGCCAGCAGTCAGCAGGGACGGGGCTACACCTTC
CDR3 protein: CASSQQGRGYTF

D gene: NA
V gene: TRBV2
J gene: TRBJ1-5
clone size: NA
CDR3 DNA: TGTGCCAGCAGGTTGTTGGGGGGGTATAGCAATCAGCCCCAGCATTTT
CDR3 protein: CASRLLGGYSNQPQHF

D gene: NA
V gene: TRBV11-3
J gene: TRBJ2-7
clone size: NA
CDR3 DNA: TGTGCCAGCAGCTTAAGGCTTGGACCTGAGAACGAGCAGTACTTC
CDR3 protein: CASSLRLGPENEQYF

D gene: NA
V gene: TRBV2
J gene: TRBJ1-2
clone size: NA
CDR3 DNA: TGTGCCAGCAGGGAAACAGGGCTTGGCTATGGCTACACCTTC
CDR3 protein: CASRETGLGYGYTF

D gene: NA
V gene: TRBV6-6
J gene: TRBJ2-7
clone size: NA
CDR3 DNA: TGTGCCAGCCGATTAGCGAACTCCTACGAGCAGTACTTC
CDR3 protein: CASRLANSYEQYF

D gene: NA
V gene: TRBV2
J gene: TRBJ1-2
clone size: NA
CDR3 DNA: TGTGCCAGCAGAGCCGGGGGTAACTATGGCTACACCTTC
CDR3 protein: CASRAGGNYGYTF

D gene: NA
V gene: TRBV7-2
J gene: TRBJ2-7
clone size: NA
CDR3 DNA: TGTGCCAGCAGCTTATTTTCGCCAGAGTCCTACGAGCAGTACTTC
CDR3 protein: CASSLFSPESYEQYF

D gene: NA
V gene: TRBV11-1
J gene: TRBJ2-3
clone size: NA
CDR3 DNA: TGTGCCAGCAGCCTCATGGCTTCCACAGATACGCAGTATTTT
CDR3 protein: CASSLMASTDTQYF

D gene: NA
V gene: TRBV14
J gene: TRBJ2-1
clone size: NA
CDR3 DNA: TGTGCCAGCAGCCAAGATCTTGGGAATGCTGAGCAGTTCTTC
CDR3 protein: CASSQDLGNAEQFF

D gene: NA
V gene: TRBV6-6
J gene: TRBJ1-3
clone size: NA
CDR3 DNA: TGTGCCAGCGGGCCCTCTGGAAACACCATATATTTT
CDR3 protein: CASGPSGNTIYF

D gene: NA
V gene: TRBV27
J gene: TRBJ1-1
clone size: NA
CDR3 DNA: TGTGCCAGCAGGGCCTGGGACACTGAAGCTTTCTTT
CDR3 protein: CASRAWDTEAFF

D gene: TRBD1
V gene: TRBV10-3
J gene: TRBJ2-3
clone size: NA
CDR3 DNA: TGTGCCATCAGTGAGTATGACAGGGGATCCACAGATACGCAGTATTTT
CDR3 protein: CAISEYDRGSTDTQYF

D gene: NA
V gene: TRBV14
J gene: TRBJ1-5
clone size: once
CDR3 DNA: TGTGCCAGCAGCCAGCGGGGATTTGACCAGCCCCAGCATTTT
CDR3 protein: CASSQRGFDQPQHF

D gene: TRBD2
V gene: TRBV18
J gene: TRBJ2-1
clone size: NA
CDR3 DNA: TGTGCCAGCTCACCGCCAGGCAGACTAGCCCATGAGCAGTTCTTC
CDR3 protein: CASSPPGRLAHEQFF

D gene: NA
V gene: TRBV28
J gene: TRBJ1-5
clone size: NA
CDR3 DNA: TGTGCCAGCAGTTTGGGGGCTAGGGTCAATCAGCCCCAGCATTTT
CDR3 protein: CASSLGARVNQPQHF

D gene: NA
V gene: TRBV5-1
J gene: TRBJ1-2
clone size: NA
CDR3 DNA: TGCGCCAGCAGCCCGAGTCGGGGGACCGGGAATGGCTACACCTTC
CDR3 protein: CASSPSRGTGNGYTF

D gene: TRBD2
V gene: TRBV9
J gene: TRBJ2-1
clone size: NA
CDR3 DNA: TGTGCCAGCAGTCTTACAACTAGCGGGAGGGCCTCCAATGAGCAGTTCTTC
CDR3 protein: CASSLTTSGRASNEQFF

D gene: TRBD2
V gene: TRBV18
J gene: TRBJ2-1
clone size: NA
CDR3 DNA: TGTGCCAGCTCACGACTAGCGACCTACAATGAGCAGTTCTTC
CDR3 protein: CASSRLATYNEQFF

D gene: NA
V gene: TRBV27
J gene: TRBJ2-4
clone size: NA
CDR3 DNA: TGTGCCAGCAGTTTCGGGGGAGGCATTCAGTACTTC
CDR3 protein: CASSFGGGIQYF

D gene: TRBD1
V gene: TRBV19
J gene: TRBJ2-7
clone size: NA
CDR3 DNA: TGTGCCAGTAGTCGACGGACAGGGCCCTACGAGCAGTACTTC
CDR3 protein: CASSRRTGPYEQYF

D gene: TRBD2
V gene: TRBV7-8
J gene: TRBJ2-7
clone size: once
CDR3 DNA: TGTGCCAGCAGCTTCGGGACTAGCGGGAGTGACGAGCAGTACTTC
CDR3 protein: CASSFGTSGSDEQYF

D gene: TRBD2
V gene: TRBV11-2
J gene: TRBJ2-7
clone size: NA
CDR3 DNA: TGTGCCAGCAGCGCCCCTTGGGGGGGGGTCTACGAGCAGTACTTC
CDR3 protein: CASSAPWGGVYEQYF

D gene: NA
V gene: TRBV28
J gene: TRBJ2-2
clone size: NA
CDR3 DNA: TGTGCCAGCACGAGGGGTCTCGACACCGGGGAGCTGTTTTTT
CDR3 protein: CASTRGLDTGELFF

D gene: NA
V gene: TRBV4-1
J gene: TRBJ1-2
clone size: NA
CDR3 DNA: TGCGCCAGCAGCCTTAAGGAAGCGAGGGGCTACACCTTC
CDR3 protein: CASSLKEARGYTF

D gene: TRBD2
V gene: TRBV6-5
J gene: TRBJ2-1
clone size: NA
CDR3 DNA: TGTGCCAGCAGTTTAATCCTAGCGGGAGTCGATGAGCAGTTCTTC
CDR3 protein: CASSLILAGVDEQFF

D gene: TRBD1
V gene: TRBV9
J gene: TRBJ1-6
clone size: NA
CDR3 DNA: TGTGCCAGCAGCGTAGTCGGGGACAGGAATTCACCCCTCCACTTT
CDR3 protein: CASSVVGDRNSPLHF

D gene: NA
V gene: TRBV30
J gene: TRBJ1-5
clone size: NA
CDR3 DNA: TGTGCCTGGAGTGTCATGGACGGTATAAATCAGCCCCAGCATTTT
CDR3 protein: CAWSVMDGINQPQHF

D gene: NA
V gene: TRBV4-2
J gene: TRBJ1-3
clone size: once
CDR3 DNA: TGTGCCAGCAGCCAAGATAGAGGGGGAACTGGAAACACCATATATTTT
CDR3 protein: CASSQDRGGTGNTIYF

D gene: NA
V gene: TRBV7-3
J gene: TRBJ2-1
clone size: NA
CDR3 DNA: TGTGCCAGCAGCGCCCACGTACTAGCCGGTGAGCAGTTCTTC
CDR3 protein: CASSAHVLAGEQFF

D gene: TRBD1
V gene: TRBV30
J gene: TRBJ1-1
clone size: NA
CDR3 DNA: TGTGCCTGGAGTGTACCGGCAGGGGGCAGAAACACTGAAGCTTTCTTT
CDR3 protein: CAWSVPAGGRNTEAFF

D gene: TRBD1
V gene: TRBV5-8
J gene: TRBJ1-1
clone size: NA
CDR3 DNA: TGTGCCAGCAGCTCCTGGAAGACAGGGAAGAACACTGAAGCTTTCTTT
CDR3 protein: CASSSWKTGKNTEAFF

D gene: NA
V gene: TRBV11-2
J gene: TRBJ1-4
clone size: NA
CDR3 DNA: TGTGCCAGCAGCCTACGTCTGCCAAATGAAAAACTGTTTTTT
CDR3 protein: CASSLRLPNEKLFF

D gene: TRBD2
V gene: TRBV19
J gene: TRBJ2-3
clone size: once
CDR3 DNA: TGTGCCAGTAGTATTTGGAGACTAGCGGGAGAGGAAGGGACAGATACGCAGTATTTT
CDR3 protein: CASSIWRLAGEEGTDTQYF

D gene: NA
V gene: TRBV6-1
J gene: TRBJ2-4
clone size: NA
CDR3 DNA: TGTGCCAGCAGTGAAGCGGGGGACGGTGGCATTCAGTACTTC
CDR3 protein: CASSEAGDGGIQYF

D gene: TRBD1
V gene: TRBV4-1
J gene: TRBJ1-6
clone size: once
CDR3 DNA: TGCGCCAGCAGCCTACGGACAGGGACTTTCTCACCCCTCCACTTT
CDR3 protein: CASSLRTGTFSPLHF

D gene: TRBD2
V gene: TRBV6-1
J gene: TRBJ2-1
clone size: NA
CDR3 DNA: TGTGCCAGCAGGGGCGGGAGGCGGAATGAGCAGTTCTTC
CDR3 protein: CASRGGRRNEQFF

D gene: NA
V gene: TRBV19
J gene: TRBJ2-5
clone size: NA
CDR3 DNA: TGTGCCAGTAGTATGGCTAAAGAGACCCAGTACTTC
CDR3 protein: CASSMAKETQYF

D gene: TRBD1
V gene: TRBV5-4
J gene: TRBJ2-7
clone size: once
CDR3 DNA: TGTGCCAGCAGCAGAACAGGGGGCGCATCCTACGAGCAGTACTTC
CDR3 protein: CASSRTGGASYEQYF

D gene: NA
V gene: TRBV7-8
J gene: TRBJ1-4
clone size: NA
CDR3 DNA: NA
CDR3 protein: CASSLYFGGGSGKLFF

D gene: NA
V gene: TRBV28
J gene: TRBJ2-7
clone size: once
CDR3 DNA: TGTGCCAGCAGCTCCCCCGGGGCGGGAACCTACGAGCAGTACTTC
CDR3 protein: CASSSPGAGTYEQYF

D gene: TRBD1
V gene: TRBV11-1
J gene: TRBJ2-5
clone size: NA
CDR3 DNA: TGTGCCAGCAGCACCAGGACAGGGGGGAAAGAGACCCAGTACTTC
CDR3 protein: CASSTRTGGKETQYF